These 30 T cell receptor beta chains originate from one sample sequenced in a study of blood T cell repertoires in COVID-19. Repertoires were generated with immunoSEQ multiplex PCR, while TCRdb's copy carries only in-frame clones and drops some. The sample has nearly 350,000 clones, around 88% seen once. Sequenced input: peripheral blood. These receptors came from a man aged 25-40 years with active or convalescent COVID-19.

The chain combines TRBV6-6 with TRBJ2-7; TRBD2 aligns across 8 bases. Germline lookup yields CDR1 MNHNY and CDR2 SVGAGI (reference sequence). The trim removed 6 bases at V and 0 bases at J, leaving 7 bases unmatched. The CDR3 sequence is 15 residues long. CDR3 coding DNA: TGTGCCAGCAGCACCCTTAGCGGGGCCTCCTACGAGCAGTACTTC. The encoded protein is CASSTLSGASYEQYF.

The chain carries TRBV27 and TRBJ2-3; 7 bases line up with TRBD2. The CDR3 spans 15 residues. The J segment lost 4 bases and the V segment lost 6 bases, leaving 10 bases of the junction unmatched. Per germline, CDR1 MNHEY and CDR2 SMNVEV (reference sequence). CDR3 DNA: TGTGCCAGCAGATTGGGATGGGGGAGGGCAGATACGCAGTATTTT. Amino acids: CASRLGWGRADTQYF.

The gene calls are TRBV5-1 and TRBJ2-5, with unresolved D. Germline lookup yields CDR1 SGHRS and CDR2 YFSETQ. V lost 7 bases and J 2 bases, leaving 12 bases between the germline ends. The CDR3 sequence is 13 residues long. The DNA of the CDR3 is TGCGCCAGCGCCCGCGGCGGTCAAGAGACCCAGTACTTC. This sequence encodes CASARGGQETQYF.

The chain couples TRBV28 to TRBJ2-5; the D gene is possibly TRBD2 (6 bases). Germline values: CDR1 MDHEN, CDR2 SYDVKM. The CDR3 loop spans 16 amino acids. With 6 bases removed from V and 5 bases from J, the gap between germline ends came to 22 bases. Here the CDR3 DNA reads TGTGCCAGCAGAACTCCCGGACGGAGGGGCCTGGAGACCCAGTACTTC. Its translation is CASRTPGRRGLETQYF.

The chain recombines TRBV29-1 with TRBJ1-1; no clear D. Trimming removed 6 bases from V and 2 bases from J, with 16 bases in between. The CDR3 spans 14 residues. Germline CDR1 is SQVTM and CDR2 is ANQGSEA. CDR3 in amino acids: CSVDRTGINTEAFF. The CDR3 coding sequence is TGCAGCGTAGATCGTACCGGGATAAACACTGAAGCTTTCTTT.

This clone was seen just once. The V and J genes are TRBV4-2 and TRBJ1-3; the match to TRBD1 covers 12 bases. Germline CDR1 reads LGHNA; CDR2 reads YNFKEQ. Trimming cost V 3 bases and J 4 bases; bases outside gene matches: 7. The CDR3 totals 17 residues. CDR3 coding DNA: TGTGCCAGCAGCCACGCCGGGACAGGGGGCGTAGGAAACACCATATATTTT. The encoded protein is CASSHAGTGGVGNTIYF.

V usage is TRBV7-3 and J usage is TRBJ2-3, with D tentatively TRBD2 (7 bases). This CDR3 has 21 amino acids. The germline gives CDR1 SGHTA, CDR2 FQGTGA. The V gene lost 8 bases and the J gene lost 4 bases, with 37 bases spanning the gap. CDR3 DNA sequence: TGTGCCAGCTGGGTTTGCGCGGGAGTTTGCAGCCGGGGAACAGGGTCAGATACGCAGTATTTT. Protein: CASWVCAGVCSRGTGSDTQYF.

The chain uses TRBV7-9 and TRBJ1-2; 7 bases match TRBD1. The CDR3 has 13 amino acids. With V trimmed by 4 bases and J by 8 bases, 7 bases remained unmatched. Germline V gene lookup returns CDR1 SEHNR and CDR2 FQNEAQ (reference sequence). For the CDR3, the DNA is TGTGCCAGCAGCTGGGACAGTGCTGACGGCTACACCTTC. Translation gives CASSWDSADGYTF. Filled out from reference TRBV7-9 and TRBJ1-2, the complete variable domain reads DTGVSQNPRHKITKRGQNVTFRCDPISEHNRLYWYRQTLGQGPEFLTYFQNEAQLEKSRLLSDRFSAERPKGSFSTLEIQRTEQGDSAMYLCASSWDSADGYTFGSGTRLTVV.

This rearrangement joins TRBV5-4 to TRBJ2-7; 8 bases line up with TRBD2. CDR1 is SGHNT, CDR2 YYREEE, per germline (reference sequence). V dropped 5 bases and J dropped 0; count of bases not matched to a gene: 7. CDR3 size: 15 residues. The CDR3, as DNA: TGTGCCAGCAGTCCCCAGCGGGGGCCCTCCTACGAGCAGTACTTC. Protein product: CASSPQRGPSYEQYF.

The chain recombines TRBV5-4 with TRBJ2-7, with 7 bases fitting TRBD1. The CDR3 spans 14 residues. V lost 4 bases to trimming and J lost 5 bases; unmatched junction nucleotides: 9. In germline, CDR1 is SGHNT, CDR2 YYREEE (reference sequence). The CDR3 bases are TGTGCCAGCAGCCCGACAGGGTTGTTGCACGAGCAGTACTTC. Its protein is CASSPTGLLHEQYF.

The CDR3 sequence is CASTTRAGDNTEAFF. The DNA for the CDR3 is TGTGCCAGCACAACCAGAGCAGGGGACAACACTGAAGCTTTCTTT. The chain is built from TRBV9 and TRBJ1-1; TRBD1 is a possible D gene (6 bases). Trimming took 6 bases from V and 2 from J, leaving 17 bases between them. The CDR3 is 15 amino acids. CDR1 is SGDLS and CDR2 is YYNGEE in the germline V gene.

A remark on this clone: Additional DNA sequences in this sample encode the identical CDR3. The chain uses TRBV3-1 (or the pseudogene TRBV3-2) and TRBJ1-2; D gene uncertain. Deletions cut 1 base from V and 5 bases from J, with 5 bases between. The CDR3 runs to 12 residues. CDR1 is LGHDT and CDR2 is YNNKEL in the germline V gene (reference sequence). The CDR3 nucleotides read TGTGCCAGCAGCCAAGGGGCGTATGGCTACACCTTC. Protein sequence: CASSQGAYGYTF.

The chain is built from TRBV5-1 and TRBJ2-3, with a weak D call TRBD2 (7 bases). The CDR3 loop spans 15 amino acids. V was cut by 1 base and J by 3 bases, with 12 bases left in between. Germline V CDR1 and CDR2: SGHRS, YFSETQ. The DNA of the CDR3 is TGCGCCAGCAGCTTGATGGCGGGGGCGACAGATACGCAGTATTTT. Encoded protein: CASSLMAGATDTQYF.

The CDR3 sequence is CATSRDLRETQYF. The DNA for the CDR3 is TGTGCCACCAGCAGAGATCTAAGAGAGACCCAGTACTTC. V is TRBV15 and J is TRBJ2-5; D ambiguous. The V gene's germline CDR1 is LNHNV and CDR2 YYDKDF (reference sequence). The CDR3 loop spans 13 amino acids. Trimming took 0 bases from V and 4 from J, leaving 6 bases between them.

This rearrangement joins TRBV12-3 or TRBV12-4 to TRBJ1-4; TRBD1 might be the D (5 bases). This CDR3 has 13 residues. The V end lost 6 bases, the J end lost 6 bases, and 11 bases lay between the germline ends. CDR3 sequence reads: CASRGRVDEKLFF. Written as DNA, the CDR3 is TGTGCCAGCAGGGGCAGGGTTGATGAAAAACTGTTTTTT.

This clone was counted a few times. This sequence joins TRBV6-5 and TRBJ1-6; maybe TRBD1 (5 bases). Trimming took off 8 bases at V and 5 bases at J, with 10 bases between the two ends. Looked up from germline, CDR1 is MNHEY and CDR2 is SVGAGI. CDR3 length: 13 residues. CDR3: CASRGAHNSPLHF. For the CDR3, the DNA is TGTGCCAGCCGCGGGGCCCATAATTCACCCCTCCACTTT.

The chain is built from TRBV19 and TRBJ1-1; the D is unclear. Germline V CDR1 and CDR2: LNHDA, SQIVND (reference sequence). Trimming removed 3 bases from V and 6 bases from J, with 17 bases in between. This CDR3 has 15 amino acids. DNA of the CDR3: TGTGCCAGTAGTATGCCAGGCTTTCGATTCTCTGAAGCTTTCTTT. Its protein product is CASSMPGFRFSEAFF.

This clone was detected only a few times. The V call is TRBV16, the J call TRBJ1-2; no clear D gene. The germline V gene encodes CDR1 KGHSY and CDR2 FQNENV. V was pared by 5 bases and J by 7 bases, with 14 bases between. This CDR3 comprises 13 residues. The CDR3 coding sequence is TGTGCCAGCAGCGATATCCTGGTGAGTGGCTACACCTTC. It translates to CASSDILVSGYTF. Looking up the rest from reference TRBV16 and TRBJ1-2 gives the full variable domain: GEEVAQTPKHLVRGEGQKAKLYCAPIKGHSYVFWYQQVLKNEFKFLISFQNENVFDETGMPKERFSAKCLPNSPCSLEIQATKLEDSAVYFCASSDILVSGYTFGSGTRLTVV.

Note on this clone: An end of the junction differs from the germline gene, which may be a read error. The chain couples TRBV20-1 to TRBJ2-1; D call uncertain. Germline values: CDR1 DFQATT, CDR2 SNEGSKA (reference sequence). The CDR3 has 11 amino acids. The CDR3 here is CSASWYTEQFF. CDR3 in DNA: TGCAGTGCTAGCTGGTACACTGAGCAGTTCTTC.

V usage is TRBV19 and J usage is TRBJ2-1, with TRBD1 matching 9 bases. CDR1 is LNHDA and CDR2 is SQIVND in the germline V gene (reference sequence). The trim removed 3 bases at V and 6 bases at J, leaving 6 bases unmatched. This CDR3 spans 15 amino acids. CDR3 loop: CASSINRGHGNEQFF. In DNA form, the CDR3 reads TGTGCCAGTAGTATCAACAGGGGGCACGGCAATGAGCAGTTCTTC.

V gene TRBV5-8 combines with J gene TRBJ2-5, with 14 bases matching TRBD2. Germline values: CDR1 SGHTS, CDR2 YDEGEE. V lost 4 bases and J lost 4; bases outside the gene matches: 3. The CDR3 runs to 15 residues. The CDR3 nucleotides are TGTGCCAGCAGCGGGGGACTAGCGGGAGCAGAGACCCAGTACTTC. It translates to CASSGGLAGAETQYF.

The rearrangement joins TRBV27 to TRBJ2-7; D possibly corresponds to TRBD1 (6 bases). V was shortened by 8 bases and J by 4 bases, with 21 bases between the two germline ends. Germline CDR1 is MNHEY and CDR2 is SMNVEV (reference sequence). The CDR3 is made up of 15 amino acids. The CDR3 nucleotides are TGTGCCAGCCAGGAAAGGGGCCAGGGGAGTTACGAGCAGTACTTC. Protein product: CASQERGQGSYEQYF.

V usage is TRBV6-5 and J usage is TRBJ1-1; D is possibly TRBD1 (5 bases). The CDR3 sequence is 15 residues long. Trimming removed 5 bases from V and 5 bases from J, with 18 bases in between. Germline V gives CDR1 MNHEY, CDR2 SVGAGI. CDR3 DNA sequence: TGTGCCAGCAGTCACCCTCGGGGGATTGGTACTGAAGCTTTCTTT. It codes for CASSHPRGIGTEAFF.

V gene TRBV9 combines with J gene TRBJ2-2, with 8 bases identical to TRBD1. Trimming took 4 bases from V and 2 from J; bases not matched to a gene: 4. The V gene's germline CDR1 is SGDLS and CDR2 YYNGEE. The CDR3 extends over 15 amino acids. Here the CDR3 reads CASSSTGANTGELFF. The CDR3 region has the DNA TGTGCCAGCAGCTCGACAGGGGCAAACACCGGGGAGCTGTTTTTT.

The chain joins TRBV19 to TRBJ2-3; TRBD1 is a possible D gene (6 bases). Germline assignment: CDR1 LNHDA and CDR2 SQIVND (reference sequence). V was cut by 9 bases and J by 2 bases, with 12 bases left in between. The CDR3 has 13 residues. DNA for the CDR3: TGTGCCAGCCGACAGGAATTCACAGATACGCAGTATTTT. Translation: CASRQEFTDTQYF.

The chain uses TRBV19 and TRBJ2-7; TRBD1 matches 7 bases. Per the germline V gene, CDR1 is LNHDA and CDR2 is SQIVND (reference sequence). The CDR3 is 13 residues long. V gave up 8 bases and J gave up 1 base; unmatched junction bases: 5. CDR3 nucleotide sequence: TGTGCCAGTTCAGAGGGGGCTTCCTACGAGCAGTACTTC. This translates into CASSEGASYEQYF. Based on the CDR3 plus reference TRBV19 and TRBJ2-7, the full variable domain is DGGITQSPKYLFRKEGQNVTLSCEQNLNHDAMYWYRQDPGQGLRLIYYSQIVNDFQKGDIAEGYSVSREKKESFPLTVTSAQKNPTAFYLCASSEGASYEQYFGPGTRLTVT.

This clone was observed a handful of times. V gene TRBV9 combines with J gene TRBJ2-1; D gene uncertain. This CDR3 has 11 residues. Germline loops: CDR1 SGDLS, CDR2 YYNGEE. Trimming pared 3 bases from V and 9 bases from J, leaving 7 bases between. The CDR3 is CASSAPGEQFF. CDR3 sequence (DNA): TGTGCCAGCAGCGCCCCGGGTGAGCAGTTCTTC.

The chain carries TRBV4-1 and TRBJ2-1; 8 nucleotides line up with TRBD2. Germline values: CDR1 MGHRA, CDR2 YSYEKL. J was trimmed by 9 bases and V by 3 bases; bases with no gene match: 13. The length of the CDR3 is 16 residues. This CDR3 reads CASSHIAGPLYSEQFF. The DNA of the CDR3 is TGCGCCAGCAGCCACATAGCGGGGCCCCTTTATAGTGAGCAGTTCTTC.

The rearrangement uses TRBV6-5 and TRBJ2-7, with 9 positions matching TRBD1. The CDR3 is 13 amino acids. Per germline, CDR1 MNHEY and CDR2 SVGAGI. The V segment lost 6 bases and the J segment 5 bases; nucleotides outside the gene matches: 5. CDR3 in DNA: TGTGCCAGCAGGCGACAGGGGGTGAACGAGCAGTACTTC. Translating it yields CASRRQGVNEQYF.

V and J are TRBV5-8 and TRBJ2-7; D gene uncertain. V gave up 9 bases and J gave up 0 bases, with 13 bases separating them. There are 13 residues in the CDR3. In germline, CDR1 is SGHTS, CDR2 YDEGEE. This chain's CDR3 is CATPRPNSYEQYF. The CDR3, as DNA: TGTGCCACCCCCAGGCCGAACTCCTACGAGCAGTACTTC.